This T cell receptor (beta chain) comes out of a study of cytomegalovirus exposure and HLA in healthy donors. Amplification used 60 Vbeta primers and 13 Jbeta primers. Profiling relied on immunoSEQ multiplex PCR, and the TCRdb table lists in-frame clones only, not all of them. The repertoire holds some 160,000 clones, with roughly four fifths as singletons. The germline V gene encodes CDR1 WNHNN and CDR2 SYGVQD (reference sequence). The CDR3 has 13 amino acids. Trimming took off 4 bases at V and 1 base at J, with 7 bases between the two ends. Concerning this clone itself: What it binds is unknown. The identical CDR3 is also encoded by other nucleotide sequences in the sample.

Study outcomes and limitations: Some V segments, TRBV6-2 and TRBV6-3 among them, were indistinguishable and were therefore excluded. Some highly shared sequence variants likely arose as a pipeline artifact.

This TCR was recovered from a woman in her thirties or forties in good health and CMV-seronegative. The sequenced sample was PBMCs. The rearrangement uses TRBV10-1 and TRBJ1-1, with D possibly matching TRBD1 (6 bases). Here the CDR3 reads CASSGQANTEAFF. The CDR3 nucleotides read TGCGCCAGCAGTGGACAGGCGAACACTGAAGCTTTCTTT.